The 9 T cell receptor beta chains reported below all come from one sample, sequenced in a study of early T cells in non-severe SARS-CoV-2 infection. TCRdb analysed the 5' RACE reads with MiXCR anew, one entry per CDR3 protein. The repertoire holds about 83,000 distinct CDR3 sequences, with approximately 13% as singletons. The material sequenced was whole blood. Receptors originate from an adult who was a healthcare worker with PCR-confirmed SARS-CoV-2 infection or an uninfected control (not recorded which).

This chain joins TRBV19 and TRBJ2-6; 8 bases are a match to TRBD1. With V trimmed by 5 bases and J by 2 bases, 2 bases remained unmatched. This CDR3 contains 15 residues. Germline V CDR1 and CDR2: LNHDA, SQIVND (reference sequence). The CDR3 loop is CASSDRGAGANVLTF. The CDR3 nucleotides are TGTGCCAGTAGTGACAGGGGCGCTGGGGCCAACGTCCTGACTTTC.

This chain joins TRBV24-1 and TRBJ1-6; D is undetermined. Germline CDR1 reads KGHDR; CDR2 reads SFDVKD. The CDR3 is 14 amino acids. V dropped 7 bases and J dropped 6 bases, with 12 bases sitting between them. CDR3 region: CATSSVEPNSPLHF. The CDR3 region has the DNA TGTGCCACCAGCTCGGTAGAACCTAATTCACCCCTCCACTTT.

This clonotype has at least ten counts. The gene calls are TRBV4-1 and TRBJ2-7; 10 bases match TRBD2. Unmatched junction bases numbered 6, after V lost 2 bases and J lost 2 bases. Germline values: CDR1 MGHRA, CDR2 YSYEKL. This CDR3 comprises 16 residues. In nucleotides, the CDR3 is TGCGCCAGCAGCCAACCTAGCGGGAGCCCACCCTACGAGCAGTACTTC. Protein sequence: CASSQPSGSPPYEQYF.

This clonotype was seen a handful of times. This chain links TRBV20-1 with TRBJ2-7, with 8 bases fitting TRBD2. Losses at the gene ends were 8 bases for V and 7 bases for J; bases not matched to a gene: 16. Germline lookup yields CDR1 DFQATT and CDR2 SNEGSKA (reference sequence). This CDR3 spans 14 amino acids. As DNA, the CDR3 is TGCAGTCGAACCCTAGCAGCCCGCGGGGGGGAGCAGTACTTC. This gives the protein CSRTLAARGGEQYF.

In its sample, this clonotype was seen many times. The chain combines TRBV24-1 with TRBJ2-2; D possibly matches TRBD1 or TRBD2 (5 bases each). There are 15 residues in the CDR3. Germline CDR1 and CDR2: KGHDR and SFDVKD. V was cut by 5 bases and J by 4 bases, with 13 bases left in between. The CDR3 DNA reads as TGTGCCACCAGTGGCCGCTGGGGGAGCACCGGGGAGCTGTTTTTT. It yields the protein CATSGRWGSTGELFF.

This clonotype was seen at least ten times. The CDR3 nucleotides read TGCGCCAGCAGCTTGCCTGCGGGGCCGAGCACTGAAGCTTTCTTT. Translation gives CASSLPAGPSTEAFF. The gene calls are TRBV5-1 and TRBJ1-1, with D perhaps TRBD1 (5 bases). Germline CDR1 and CDR2: SGHRS and YFSETQ. Trimming cost V 1 base and J 4 bases, with 14 bases left between them. The CDR3 contains 15 residues.

This clonotype has only a few counts. V is TRBV25-1 and J is TRBJ2-5; perhaps D is TRBD1 or TRBD2 (5 bases each). V was clipped by 5 bases and J by 1 base, with 20 bases between them. This CDR3 comprises 17 residues. Looked up from germline, CDR1 is MGHDK and CDR2 is SYGVNS. The CDR3 loop reads CASSLTPGTATQETQYF. The DNA for the CDR3 is TGTGCCAGCAGTCTCACTCCCGGGACGGCCACCCAAGAGACCCAGTACTTC.

This clonotype appeared many times. J is TRBJ2-6 and V is TRBV7-2, with 9 bases matching TRBD2. Germline CDR1 and CDR2: SGHTA and FQGNSA. CDR3 length equals 18 residues. The ends lost 5 bases at V and 0 bases at J; junction bases unmatched: 8. The DNA of the CDR3 is TGTGCCAGCAGCCCCGGACTAGCGATGAGCTCTGGGGCCAACGTCCTGACTTTC. This encodes CASSPGLAMSSGANVLTF. The full variable domain, rest sourced from reference TRBV7-2 and TRBJ2-6, is GAGVSQSPSNKVTEKGKDVELRCDPISGHTALYWYRQSLGQGLEFLIYFQGNSAPDKSGLPSDRFSAERTGGSVSTLTIQRTQQEDSAVYLCASSPGLAMSSGANVLTFGAGSRLTVL.

The sample holds a few counts of this clonotype. The CDR3: CASSPTSGSREQYF. CDR3 in DNA: TGTGCCAGCAGCCCTACTAGCGGGAGTCGCGAGCAGTACTTC. The chain couples TRBV7-2 to TRBJ2-7; the match to TRBD2 covers 11 bases. The germline CDR1 and CDR2 sequences are SGHTA and FQGNSA. CDR3 length: 14 amino acids. After removal of 5 bases from V and 6 bases from J, the junction contained 6 bases not matched to a gene.